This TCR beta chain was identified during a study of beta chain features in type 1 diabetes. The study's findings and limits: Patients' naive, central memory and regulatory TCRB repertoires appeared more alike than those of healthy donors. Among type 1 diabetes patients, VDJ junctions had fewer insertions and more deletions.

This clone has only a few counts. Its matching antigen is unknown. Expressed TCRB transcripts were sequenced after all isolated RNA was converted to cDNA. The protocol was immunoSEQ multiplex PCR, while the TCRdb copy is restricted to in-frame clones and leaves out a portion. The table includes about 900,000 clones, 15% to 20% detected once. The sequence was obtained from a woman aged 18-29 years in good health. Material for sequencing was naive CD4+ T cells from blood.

This chain's CDR3 is CASSQPGQPRNEQFF. In nucleotides, the CDR3 is TGTGCCAGCAGCCAACCGGGACAGCCTAGGAATGAGCAGTTCTTC. This rearrangement joins TRBV11-2 to TRBJ2-1; TRBD1 agrees at 7 bases. V lost 5 bases to trimming and J lost 7 bases; unmatched junction nucleotides: 11. This CDR3 region has 15 residues. Germline V gives CDR1 SGHAT, CDR2 FQNNGV.